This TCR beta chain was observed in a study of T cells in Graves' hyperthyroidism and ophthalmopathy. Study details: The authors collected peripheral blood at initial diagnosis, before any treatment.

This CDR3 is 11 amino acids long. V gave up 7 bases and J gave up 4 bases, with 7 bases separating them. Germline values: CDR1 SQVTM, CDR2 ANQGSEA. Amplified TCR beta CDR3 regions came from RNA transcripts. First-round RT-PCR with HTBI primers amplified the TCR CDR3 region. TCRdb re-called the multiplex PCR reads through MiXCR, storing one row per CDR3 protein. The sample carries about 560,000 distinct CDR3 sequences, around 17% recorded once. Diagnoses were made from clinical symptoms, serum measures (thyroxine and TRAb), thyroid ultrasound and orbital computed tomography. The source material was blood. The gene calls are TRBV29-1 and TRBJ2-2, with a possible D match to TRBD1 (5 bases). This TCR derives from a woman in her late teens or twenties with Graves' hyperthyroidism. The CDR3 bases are TGCAGCGCAGGGTTCACCGGGGAGCTGTTTTTT. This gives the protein CSAGFTGELFF.